This T cell receptor beta chain appears in the sequencing data of a study of post-analysis software for immune sequencing data (dated by TCRdb to about 2015). Concerning the study at large: The recorded disease courses included relapsing-remitting, secondary progressive and progressive-relapsing multiple sclerosis, and some patients had no subtype annotation. The patient repertoires were compared against approximately ten previously published healthy control repertoires obtained from donors aged roughly 6 to 25 years. A subset of samples was prepared in parallel using single-end sample barcoding, then pooled and co-amplified after Illumina adapter ligation. Paper-wide results and their limitations: Direct clustering with F measure showed strong co-clustering of samples prepared in the same batch, prompting a batch-effect correction. Multiple sclerosis patients had significantly lower normalized Chao1 diversity than controls, a result that suggests substantial peripheral T-cell clonal expansion. The control group was slightly older than the multiple sclerosis patient group. Patients showed significantly higher frequencies than controls for roughly five TRBV segments, among them TRBV5-6, TRBV5-1 and TRBV20-1.

TCR beta repertoires were profiled from peripheral blood of about a dozen young patients with multiple sclerosis to demonstrate the VDJtools post-analysis software. The multiple sclerosis patients were children and adolescents between about 6 and 16 years of age. This clonotype occurred a few times. It lacks a known antigen. Base qualities are missing; no much larger clone stands one base away. Libraries came from PCR. Sequencing used an Illumina HiSeq 2500. Unique molecular identifiers were incorporated into TCR beta cDNA libraries to reduce PCR and sequencing biases. Every 1 to 10 million input T cells yielded roughly 500,000 cDNA molecules, meaning each molecule approximated one T cell. The patient libraries were prepared and sequenced using the same protocol as the earlier healthy control dataset. Within a given batch, samples were prepared together, multiplexed and sequenced on the same HiSeq lane. The paper's data handling went like this. MIGEC handled the raw barcoded reads, throwing out single-read molecular identifier groups before consensus assembly and CDR3 extraction. Clonotype tables were post-analysed with VDJtools, and diversity was normalized by down-sampling all datasets to the smallest sample size. Repertoire overlap clustering matched CDR3 amino acid but not nucleotide sequences to correct batch-related cross-sample contamination. The public reads were reprocessed in TCRdb via fastp at Q25 and MiXCR, keeping in-frame beta chains. Rows with a matching CDR3 protein are joined into one entry that keeps the most common DNA and genes. TCRdb, not the authors, supplied the V and J calls. Within this sample are 170,000 or so distinct CDR3 sequences, with 30% of them counted one time only. About 1.6% of the sample rests with the top ten.

The germline V gene encodes CDR1 ENHRY and CDR2 SYGVKD. V is clipped by 8 bases and J by 7 bases, and the sequence between their germline boundaries is 14 bases long. The CDR3 has 13 amino acids, counting the end cysteine and phenylalanine. Only the CDR3 portion is preserved as DNA: 39 bases, with reading frame beginning at the first base. Material: blood. The receptor was derived from a girl between 5 and 17 years old with multiple sclerosis. The sequence links TRBV10-3 to TRBJ1-4; 6 matching bases give a weak D call of TRBD1. The nucleotide sequence is given as TGTGCCATCTCGCAGGGGAGCGGTGAAAAACTGTTTTTT. This is translated as CAISQGSGEKLFF.